These 9 T cell receptor beta chains were all obtained from the same sample, sequenced in a study of CD8+CD57+ T cells in acquired aplastic anemia. Patients picked for sequencing had shown CD8+CD57+ cell expansion detected by flow cytometry. Genomic DNA served as template for TCR beta VDJ and CDR3 profiling. Using its own MiXCR run on the reads, TCRdb lists one record per CDR3 protein. This sample has 160,000 or so distinct CDR3 sequences; around 48% occur once, and the top ten carry around 1.1%. The sample comprised sorted CD4+, CD8+, or CD8+CD57+ T cells (not recorded which) from PBMCs. These receptors originate from a human donor with aplastic anemia.

The V and J genes are TRBV19 and TRBJ2-3, with D uncertain. The CDR3 extends over 12 amino acids. The germline V and J ends were trimmed by 6 bases and 4 bases, with 8 bases remaining between them. Germline assignment: CDR1 LNHDA and CDR2 SQIVND (reference sequence). The CDR3 region has the DNA TGTGCCAGTAGCCGTTCCCCAGATACGCAGTATTTT. As protein: CASSRSPDTQYF. Variable domain in full (rest from reference TRBV19 and TRBJ2-3): DGGITQSPKYLFRKEGQNVTLSCEQNLNHDAMYWYRQDPGQGLRLIYYSQIVNDFQKGDIAEGYSVSREKKESFPLTVTSAQKNPTAFYLCASSRSPDTQYFGPGTRLTVL.

Regarding this clonotype: A read error may explain this, as a much larger clone is one base away. The chain recombines TRBV5-4 with TRBJ1-4; D is undetermined. There are 13 residues in the CDR3. The V end lost 2 bases, the J end lost 7 bases, and 9 bases lay between the germline ends. CDR1 and CDR2 (germline): SGHNT, YYREEE (reference sequence). CDR3 sequence: CASSLGSGEKLFF. The CDR3 DNA reads as TGTGCCAGCAGCTTAGGTTCGGGTGAAAAACTGTTTTTT.

This clonotype is classed as medium-sized (0.01 to 0.1%). This chain joins TRBV19 and TRBJ1-6; 7 nucleotides align to TRBD1. Germline CDR1 LNHDA, CDR2 SQIVND (reference sequence). The junction had 6 bases not matched to a gene; V was cut back by 6 bases and J by 7 bases. The CDR3 contains 14 residues. CDR3 nucleotide sequence: TGTGCCAGTAGCCGACAGGGTATGAATTCACCCCTCCACTTT. This sequence encodes CASSRQGMNSPLHF.

This sequence joins TRBV3-1 and TRBJ2-2, with D possibly matching TRBD1 (5 bases). CDR1 is LGHDT and CDR2 is YNNKEL in the germline V gene (reference sequence). V lost 6 bases and J 2 bases, leaving 19 bases between the germline ends. The CDR3 totals 17 residues. The CDR3 nucleotides are TGTGCCAGCAGTCCAGACCGTTTACAGGCCAACACCGGGGAGCTGTTTTTT. Translated: CASSPDRLQANTGELFF.

A note on this clonotype: A single base separates this from a much larger clone, so it may be a read error. This chain uses TRBV4-2 with TRBJ2-7; D is possibly TRBD2 (5 bases). Trimming removed 4 bases at V and 2 bases at J, with 12 bases between. Germline V gene data show CDR1 as LGHNA and CDR2 as YNFKEQ. CDR3 size: 14 residues. The CDR3 loop is CASSLQEEAYEQYF. The CDR3 region has the DNA TGTGCCAGCAGCCTGCAGGAGGAGGCCTACGAGCAGTACTTC.

This clonotype was seen ten or more times. This chain uses TRBV20-1 with TRBJ2-3, with 9 positions matching TRBD2. This CDR3 has 13 amino acids. Per germline, CDR1 DFQATT and CDR2 SNEGSKA (reference sequence). The CDR3 DNA is TGCCGCGGGGGGGGGGGCGGCACAGATACGCAGTATTTT. It encodes CRGGGGGTDTQYF.

The rearrangement uses TRBV5-6 and TRBJ1-6; D not resolved. The CDR3 is 13 residues long. The V end lost 3 bases, the J end lost 12 bases, and 13 bases lay between the germline ends. The germline V gene has CDR1 SGHDT and CDR2 YYEEEE. The chain's CDR3 is CASSSAAAGPLHF. In DNA form, the CDR3 reads TGTGCCAGCAGCTCGGCTGCGGCGGGACCCCTCCACTTT. Together with reference TRBV5-6 and TRBJ1-6, the CDR3 gives the full variable domain: DAGVTQSPTHLIKTRGQQVTLRCSPKSGHDTVSWYQQALGQGPQFIFQYYEEEERQRGNFPDRFSGHQFPNYSSELNVNALLLGDSALYLCASSSAAAGPLHFGNGTRLTVT.

This clonotype was recorded at least ten times. J is TRBJ2-4 and V is TRBV20-1; D is unresolved. With 7 bases removed from V and 2 bases from J, the gap between germline ends came to 6 bases. This CDR3 is 11 amino acids long. Germline CDR1 is DFQATT and CDR2 is SNEGSKA (reference sequence). The CDR3 DNA follows: TGCAGTGGGGTAACCAAAAACATTCAGTACTTC. Translating it yields CSGVTKNIQYF.

V usage is TRBV3-1 and J usage is TRBJ2-1; 11 bases align to TRBD2. This CDR3 contains 14 residues. V lost 5 bases and J lost 7; bases outside the gene matches: 4. Germline V lookup: CDR1 LGHDT, CDR2 YNNKEL (reference sequence). The CDR3 coding sequence is TGTGCCAGCAGCTTACGGACTAGCGGGAATGAGCAGTTCTTC. It translates to CASSLRTSGNEQFF.